What follows are 26 T cell receptor beta chains derived from one specimen sequenced in a study of read filtering for tumor transcriptome and immune sequencing. The library was built from around 0.4 ug RNA with molecular barcoded adaptors for alpha/delta and beta/gamma chains. From the reads, TCRdb called clonotypes with MiXCR, one entry per CDR3 protein. The data show tens of thousands of distinct CDR3 sequences, roughly 19% seen once. Sequenced: a population of CD138-negative cells sorted from bone marrow. These receptor sequences come from a donor aged 40 or older with multiple myeloma.

The chain is built from TRBV28 and TRBJ2-7; 7 nucleotides line up with TRBD2. The germline CDR1 and CDR2 sequences are MDHEN and SYDVKM. The CDR3 spans 13 residues. V was pared by 10 bases and J by 4 bases, with 10 bases of the junction left unmatched. CDR3: CAIGGGLAYEQYF. CDR3 nucleotide sequence: TGTGCCATCGGGGGAGGGCTAGCATACGAGCAGTACTTC.

The V gene is TRBV20-1, the J gene TRBJ2-3; TRBD2 matches 7 bases. Germline values: CDR1 DFQATT, CDR2 SNEGSKA (reference sequence). Losses at the gene ends were 6 bases for V and 1 base for J; bases not matched to a gene: 13. This CDR3 region has 16 residues. CDR3 sequence: CSAGGDYDRGTDTQYF. CDR3 sequence (DNA): TGCAGTGCGGGTGGGGACTACGATCGAGGCACAGATACGCAGTATTTT.

Comment on this clonotype: This may arise from a read error, as a much more abundant clone is one base away. This chain links TRBV20-1 with TRBJ2-3; D gene uncertain. The germline CDR1 and CDR2 sequences are DFQATT and SNEGSKA (reference sequence). The ends were cut back, 0 bases at V and 10 bases at J, with 14 bases in the middle. The CDR3 has 13 amino acids. This CDR3 reads CSARDRVKDAQYF. The CDR3 DNA reads TGCAGTGCTAGAGATCGGGTTAAGGATGCGCAGTATTTT.

Many counts were recorded for this clonotype. The rearrangement uses TRBV20-1 and TRBJ1-2; perhaps TRBD1 as D (5 bases). Trimming took off 1 base at V and 4 bases at J, with 13 bases between the two ends. Germline CDR1 DFQATT, CDR2 SNEGSKA (reference sequence). This CDR3 is built from 14 residues. The CDR3 nucleotides read TGCAGTGCTAGAGGCCAGGGCGGCGCCTATGGCTACACCTTC. Residues: CSARGQGGAYGYTF.

V and J are TRBV20-1 and TRBJ2-7; 10 nucleotides line up with TRBD1. CDR3 length: 16 amino acids. Germline CDR1 DFQATT, CDR2 SNEGSKA (reference sequence). J was trimmed by 6 bases and V by 4 bases; bases with no gene match: 15. CDR3 in amino acids: CSATNPDRGRISEQYF. The CDR3 DNA reads as TGCAGTGCTACCAACCCCGACAGGGGGCGAATATCCGAGCAGTACTTC.

Ten or more counts support this clonotype. The chain has TRBV7-3 and TRBJ2-1; TRBD1 or TRBD2 may be the D gene (5 bases each). Germline assignment: CDR1 SGHTA and CDR2 FQGTGA. CDR3 length: 14 amino acids. V gave up 5 bases and J gave up 3 bases, with 11 bases separating them. For the CDR3, the DNA is TGTGCCAGCAGCGAGGGGATGGGCTACAATGAGCAGTTCTTC. Amino acids: CASSEGMGYNEQFF.

The sample holds many counts of this clonotype. V and J are TRBV4-2 and TRBJ2-1; tentatively, D is TRBD2 (6 bases). This CDR3 is 18 amino acids long. V lost 0 bases and J 0 bases, leaving 15 bases between the germline ends. In germline, CDR1 is LGHNA, CDR2 YNFKEQ. The CDR3 coding sequence is TGTGCCAGCAGCCAAGATCTCCGCGGGGCGAGCTCCTACAATGAGCAGTTCTTC. Translating it yields CASSQDLRGASSYNEQFF.

This clonotype was recorded at least ten times. The DNA for the CDR3 is TGTGCCAGCAATCTTATACAGGGGAACGAGCAGTACTTC. Its protein is CASNLIQGNEQYF. V gene TRBV6-6 combines with J gene TRBJ2-7; 7 positions agree with TRBD1. This CDR3 spans 13 amino acids. V shed 7 bases, J shed 5 bases, and the junction held 8 bases outside the gene matches. Looked up from germline, CDR1 is MNHNY and CDR2 is SVGAGI (reference sequence).

This clonotype was seen many times. The rearrangement joins TRBV7-3 to TRBJ2-2, with 9 bases lining up with TRBD1. The germline V gene has CDR1 SGHTA and CDR2 FQGTGA. V trimming: 5 bases; J trimming: 4 bases; junction bases outside the gene matches: 5. The CDR3 extends over 15 amino acids. CDR3 in DNA: TGTGCCAGCAGCAAACAGGGGGCAGGCACCGGGGAGCTGTTTTTT. It yields the protein CASSKQGAGTGELFF.

The table lists this clonotype with many counts. V and J are TRBV2 and TRBJ1-5; TRBD1 matches at 12 bases. Germline V CDR1 and CDR2: SNHLY, FYNNEI. CDR3 size: 17 residues. V gave up 1 base and J gave up 7 bases; unmatched junction bases: 8. CDR3 in amino acids: CASSEELGTGGMQPQHF. CDR3 in DNA: TGTGCCAGCAGTGAAGAATTAGGGACAGGGGGCATGCAGCCCCAGCATTTT.

This clonotype was counted only a few times. The chain links TRBV29-1 to TRBJ2-1, with 11 nucleotides matching TRBD2. The CDR3 sequence is 17 residues long. Looked up from germline, CDR1 is SQVTM and CDR2 is ANQGSEA. J was trimmed by 6 bases and V by 2 bases; bases with no gene match: 12. CDR3 amino acids: CSVERRLAGGKGNEQFF. CDR3 bases: TGCAGCGTTGAAAGGCGGCTAGCGGGAGGAAAGGGCAATGAGCAGTTCTTC.

The chain links TRBV7-3 to TRBJ2-7; unclear D gene. Per the germline V gene, CDR1 is SGHTA and CDR2 is FQGTGA. V was trimmed by 2 bases and J by 2 bases, leaving 10 bases between them. The CDR3 totals 14 residues. The CDR3 DNA reads TGTGCCAGCAGCTTACAATCAGGTGCCTACGAGCAGTACTTC. Its protein is CASSLQSGAYEQYF.

This clonotype turned up a few times. The rearrangement joins TRBV28 to TRBJ1-5, with D possibly matching TRBD1 (5 bases). Trimming took off 5 bases at V and 6 bases at J, with 14 bases between the two ends. Germline lookup yields CDR1 MDHEN and CDR2 SYDVKM. CDR3 size: 14 residues. The CDR3 loop reads CASSTSFGGQPQHF. The CDR3 DNA is TGTGCCAGCAGTACAAGTTTTGGGGGTCAGCCCCAGCATTTT.

This clonotype has at least ten counts. This could be a read error, since a much larger clone is one nucleotide away. This chain links TRBV5-1 with TRBJ2-1; D not certain. CDR3 length equals 15 residues. CDR1 and CDR2 (germline): SGHRS, YFSETQ. CDR3 DNA: TGCGCCAGCAGCTTGGAGACTGCGCTTTACAGTGAGCAGTTCTTC. Protein: CASSLETALYSEQFF.

This clonotype was counted ten times or more. V usage is TRBV28 and J usage is TRBJ2-3, with D maybe TRBD1 (5 bases). The CDR3 spans 11 residues. V was pared by 7 bases and J by 4 bases, with 6 bases between. Germline V CDR1 and CDR2: MDHEN, SYDVKM. The CDR3 region is CASTTADTQYF. In DNA form, the CDR3 reads TGTGCCAGCACGACAGCAGATACGCAGTATTTT.

The chain carries TRBV5-1 and TRBJ2-1; perhaps TRBD2 as D (6 bases). The CDR3 spans 12 residues. V was cut by 5 bases and J by 13 bases, with 16 bases left in between. Looked up from germline, CDR1 is SGHRS and CDR2 is YFSETQ. CDR3 region: CASRYSEGQQFF. DNA for the CDR3: TGCGCCAGCAGGTATTCGGAGGGTCAACAGTTCTTC.

This clonotype was found many times. CDR3 DNA: TGCAGTGCTAGGGACTCTCAAGACACAAACTATGGCTACACCTTC. This codes for CSARDSQDTNYGYTF. The V call is TRBV20-1, the J call TRBJ1-2; D is unclear. The CDR3 is 15 amino acids. Trimming removed 3 bases at V and 2 bases at J, with 16 bases between. Germline-derived CDR1 and CDR2 are DFQATT and SNEGSKA (reference sequence).

A remark on this clonotype: With only one base between it and a far larger clone, this is likely a read error. This chain uses TRBV28 with TRBJ1-1, with D hard to call. The better agreement between TRBJ1-6 and the DNA end casts doubt on the J call. This CDR3 comprises 12 residues. CDR1 is MDHEN and CDR2 is SYDVKM in the germline V gene. CDR3 amino acids: CASSLVGSPLHF. The CDR3 DNA sequence: TGTGCCAGCAGTCTCGTCGGGTCACCCCTCCACTTT.

As to this clonotype: The CDR3 does not end in the conserved phenylalanine or tryptophan, so this is likely a read error. The chain carries TRBV20-1 and TRBJ2-5; 11 bases align to TRBD2. V was clipped by 6 bases and J by 5 bases; unmatched bases: 5. Germline V lookup: CDR1 DFQATT, CDR2 SNEGSKA (reference sequence). This CDR3 is 13 amino acids long. Here the CDR3 DNA reads TGCAGTGCGGCCGGGACTAGCGGTGAGACCCAGTACGTC. It specifies CSAAGTSGETQYV.

Note on this clonotype: A read error may account for a junction end that differs from germline. This sequence joins TRBV12-3 or TRBV12-4 and TRBJ2-6, with D possibly being TRBD1 or TRBD2 (5 bases each). The CDR3 is made up of 17 amino acids. CDR3 loop: CASSPPWGSSGVNVLTF. CDR3 nucleotides: TGTGCCAGCAGCCCCCCATGGGGGAGTTCTGGGGTCAACGTCCTGACTTTC.

Turning to this clonotype: The junction shows a germline mismatch at one end, possibly a read error. The V call is TRBV2, the J call TRBJ1-4; D perhaps matches TRBD2 (6 bases). TRBJ2-3 matches the DNA end more closely, so the J call is doubtful. The CDR3 loop spans 13 amino acids. Germline values: CDR1 SNHLY, CDR2 FYNNEI. The CDR3 sequence: CASGDWGEDTQYF. CDR3 nucleotide sequence: TGTGCCAGCGGTGATTGGGGGGAAGATACGCAGTATTTT.

This clonotype was counted ten times or more. V is TRBV20-1 and J is TRBJ1-1; possibly TRBD1 for D (5 bases). Germline V lookup: CDR1 DFQATT, CDR2 SNEGSKA (reference sequence). CDR3 length equals 15 residues. Trimming took off 2 bases at V and 0 bases at J, with 13 bases between the two ends. The CDR3, as DNA: TGCAGTGCTAGAAGGGTGGGGGTTTTGAACACTGAAGCTTTCTTT. Its translation is CSARRVGVLNTEAFF.

Notes on this clonotype: A much more abundant neighbour one base away suggests this may be a read error. The conserved phenylalanine or tryptophan is not found at the CDR3 terminus, so this likely reflects a read error. The V and J genes are TRBV5-1 and TRBJ2-3; maybe TRBD2 (6 bases). V was clipped by 6 bases and J by 0 bases, with 8 bases between them. The CDR3 loop spans 13 amino acids. The germline gives CDR1 SGHRS, CDR2 YFSETQ. The CDR3 loop is CASTGGSTDTQYL. The CDR3 DNA sequence: TGCGCCAGCACTGGGGGGAGCACAGATACGCAGTATCTT.

In its sample, this clonotype was seen many times. V is TRBV12-3 or TRBV12-4 and J is TRBJ2-1, with D perhaps TRBD1 or TRBD2 (5 bases each). V gave up 4 bases and J gave up 8 bases, with 18 bases separating them. The CDR3 spans 15 residues. Here the CDR3 reads CASSSGKVAGHEQFF. For the CDR3, the DNA is TGTGCCAGCAGTTCAGGGAAGGTTGCGGGTCATGAGCAGTTCTTC.

This clonotype was seen at least ten times. V and J are TRBV10-3 and TRBJ2-1, with D unclear. Germline assignment: CDR1 ENHRY and CDR2 SYGVKD. The CDR3 totals 14 residues. Between the trimmed V and J ends, which lost 5 bases and 0 bases, there was a span of 8 bases. The CDR3 DNA reads as TGTGCCATCAGTCCAGGTTCCTCCTACAATGAGCAGTTCTTC. As protein: CAISPGSSYNEQFF.

Ten or more counts support this clonotype. V and J are TRBV19 and TRBJ2-5, with 8 nucleotides matching TRBD2. Per the germline V gene, CDR1 is LNHDA and CDR2 is SQIVND (reference sequence). The CDR3 has 14 amino acids. J lost 2 bases, V lost 4 bases, and 3 bases had no gene match. DNA of the CDR3: TGTGCCAGTAGTAAAACTAGCGGACAAGAGACCCAGTACTTC. Translation gives CASSKTSGQETQYF.